These 4 T cell receptor beta chains were sequenced from one sample in a study of T cell responses to AZD1222 COVID-19 vaccine. TCRdb's copy holds only in-frame clones and misses some; the assay was immunoSEQ multiplex PCR. The profile shows more than 95,000 clones, around 90% of them singletons. Source: peripheral blood, taken on day 0 of AZD1222 vaccination. These receptors originate from an adult in good health.

The DNA for the CDR3 is TGTGCCAGCAGACCGCCACAGGAGGGCCATGAAGCTTTCTTT. It translates to CASRPPQEGHEAFF. The chain combines TRBV3-1 (or the pseudogene TRBV3-2) with TRBJ1-1; tentative D call: TRBD1 (5 bases). Germline V gives CDR1 LGHDT, CDR2 YNNKEL (reference sequence). CDR3 length equals 14 residues. With 6 bases removed from V and 7 bases from J, the gap between germline ends came to 18 bases.

The chain combines TRBV7-8 with TRBJ2-7; possibly TRBD2 for D (5 bases). Germline assignment: CDR1 SGHVS and CDR2 FQNEAQ. The CDR3 runs to 15 residues. V lost 0 bases and J 3 bases, leaving 12 bases between the germline ends. CDR3 protein: CASSLAETTSYEQYF. The CDR3 DNA reads TGTGCCAGCAGCTTAGCGGAGACTACCAGCTACGAGCAGTACTTC.

The chain employs TRBV9 and TRBJ1-4, with D uncertain. Looked up from germline, CDR1 is SGDLS and CDR2 is YYNGEE. V lost 0 bases and J 8 bases, leaving 14 bases between the germline ends. CDR3 size: 15 residues. This CDR3 is CASSVAGGMVEKLFF. The CDR3 DNA follows: TGTGCCAGCAGCGTAGCGGGAGGGATGGTGGAAAAACTGTTTTTT.

The chain is built from TRBV27 and TRBJ1-2; perhaps TRBD1 as D (5 bases). The V and J ends lost 5 bases and 4 bases respectively, with 14 bases between them. Germline V gene lookup returns CDR1 MNHEY and CDR2 SMNVEV (reference sequence). The CDR3 length is 14 residues. The chain's CDR3 is CASSRLDSPYGYTF. CDR3 nucleotides: TGTGCCAGCAGTCGACTCGACAGCCCCTATGGCTACACCTTC.